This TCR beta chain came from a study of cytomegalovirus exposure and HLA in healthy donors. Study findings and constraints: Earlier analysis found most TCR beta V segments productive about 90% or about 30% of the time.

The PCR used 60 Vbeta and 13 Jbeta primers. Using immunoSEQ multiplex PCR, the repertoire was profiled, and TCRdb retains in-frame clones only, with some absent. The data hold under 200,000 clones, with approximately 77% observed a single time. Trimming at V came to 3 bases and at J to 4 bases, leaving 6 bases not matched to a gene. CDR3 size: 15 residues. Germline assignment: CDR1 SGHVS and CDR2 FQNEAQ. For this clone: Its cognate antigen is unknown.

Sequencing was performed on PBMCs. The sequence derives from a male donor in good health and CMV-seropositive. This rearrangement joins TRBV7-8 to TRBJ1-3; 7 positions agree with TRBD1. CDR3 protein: CASSFPGTAGNTIYF. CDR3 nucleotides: TGTGCCAGCAGCTTTCCCGGGACAGCCGGAAACACCATATATTTT.